The entry below describes one T cell receptor (beta chain). This sample was included in a study of shared clonotypes between healthy human individuals. Profiling relied on immunoSEQ multiplex PCR, and the TCRdb table lists in-frame clones only, not all of them. The repertoire holds over 1.4 million clones, with about 96% as singletons. From germline, CDR1 is SGHAT and CDR2 FQNNGV. The CDR3 is 15 residues long. The ends lost 0 bases at V and 9 bases at J; junction bases unmatched: 11. The sequencing input was naive CD4+ T cells sorted from blood. Specified subset: CD45RA+ positively selected. The origin of this receptor is a man aged 25-45 years in good health. The rearrangement joins TRBV11-2 to TRBJ2-7; 7 positions agree with TRBD2. The CDR3 protein is CASSLDWMAGLVQYF. For the CDR3, the DNA is TGTGCCAGCAGCTTAGATTGGATGGCTGGACTAGTGCAGTACTTC.